Below, one T cell receptor (beta chain) is given with its context. The antigen is undetermined. Collection of lesional scalp punch biopsies and peripheral blood was performed in alopecia areata patients. The data are from a study of CD8+ T cells in alopecia areata. At the level of the study: Treated patients received oral tofacitinib, 5 to 10 mg twice daily. General study findings and limits: In lesional scalp, particularly from alopecia totalis/universalis, clonality was higher than in normal scalp.

Trimming shortened V by 4 bases and J by 3 bases, and 9 bases separated the two germline ends. Germline V gene data show CDR1 as SQVTM and CDR2 as ANQGSEA. The CDR3 consists of 13 residues. RNA was isolated and reverse transcribed to cDNA, the sequencing template. Assay used: immunoSEQ multiplex PCR; TCRdb lists only in-frame clones, some missing. The sample has over 150,000 clones; roughly 59% are singletons. The sequence came from a human donor with alopecia areata. Sequencing used CD4+ T cells sorted from blood, obtained at week 0. The chain recombines TRBV29-1 with TRBJ1-4, with D possibly being TRBD1 (6 bases). Here the CDR3 reads CSVGDTPNEKLFF. DNA of the CDR3: TGCAGCGTTGGGGACACCCCTAATGAAAAACTGTTTTTT. The full variable domain, in which reference TRBV29-1 and TRBJ1-4 provide the parts outside the CDR3, is SAVISQKPSRDICQRGTSLTIQCQVDSQVTMMFWYRQQPGQSLTLIATANQGSEATYESGFVIDKFPISRPNLTFSTLTVSNMSPEDSSIYLCSVGDTPNEKLFFGSGTQLSVL.